Included here is one T cell receptor beta chain sequence, with context. The antigen is not known. One entry per CDR3 protein results from TCRdb running MiXCR on the 5' RACE reads. The repertoire includes about 530,000 distinct CDR3 sequences, approximately 20% of them detected once, and 0.48% sits in the top ten. CDR3 length equals 15 residues. V was pared by 5 bases and J by 9 bases, with 9 bases of the junction left unmatched. The sample belongs to a study of identical twins. General study results and limits: Fewer insertions were carried by abundant cord blood beta clonotypes, but none was seen in memory repertoires.

This sample was also put to use in a study of yellow fever vaccine responses in identical twins.

This TCR was recovered from a woman aged 18-29 years in good health. The sequencing input was CD4+ T cells sorted from blood. V is TRBV12-3 or TRBV12-4 and J is TRBJ2-1, with TRBD2 matching over 11 bases. The CDR3 loop is CASSGGTSGLREQFF. The CDR3, as DNA: TGTGCCAGCAGTGGGGGGACTAGCGGCCTCCGTGAGCAGTTCTTC.